This T cell receptor beta chain is drawn from a study of cytomegalovirus exposure and HLA in healthy donors. Study-wide points: The tendency of first-cohort TCR clusters to co-occur in the roughly 130 validation repertoires emerged from a later analysis.

The V gene's germline CDR1 is GTSNPN and CDR2 SVGIG (reference sequence). The CDR3 has 12 residues. The ends were cut back, 3 bases at V and 1 base at J, with 6 bases in the middle. Assay used: immunoSEQ multiplex PCR; TCRdb lists only in-frame clones, some missing. The table records about 140,000 clones, approximately 80% of them present only once. In regard to this clone: Antigen unknown.

The clonotype was recovered from a man under 40 in good health and CMV-seropositive. The chain employs TRBV30 and TRBJ1-1; D is ambiguous. The sample taken for sequencing was PBMCs. The CDR3 nucleotides are TGTGCCTGGAGAATGGCGAACACTGAAGCTTTCTTT. It translates to CAWRMANTEAFF. Based on the CDR3 plus reference TRBV30 and TRBJ1-1, the full variable domain is SQTIHQWPATLVQPVGSPLSLECTVEGTSNPNLYWYRQAAGRGLQLLFYSVGIGQISSEVPQNLSASRPQDRQFILSSKKLLLSDSGFYLCAWRMANTEAFFGQGTRLTVV.